This entry describes one TCR beta chain. The CDR3 has 16 amino acids. The junction had 19 bases not matched to a gene; V was cut back by 5 bases and J by 9 bases. Per the germline V gene, CDR1 is MNHEY and CDR2 is SMNVEV (reference sequence). This entry belongs to a study of cytomegalovirus exposure and HLA in healthy donors. Primers: 60 Vbeta forward and 13 Jbeta reverse. Method: immunoSEQ multiplex PCR; TCRdb's copy keeps in-frame clones and lacks some. There are just over 80,000 clones in the sample; more than 60% occur only once, and approximately 5.6% lies in the top ten. The chain has TRBV27 and TRBJ2-7, with 7 bases lining up with TRBD1. Sequenced input: PBMCs. The receptor was isolated from a man between 18 and 29 years old in good health and CMV-seropositive. The CDR3 DNA sequence: TGTGCCAGCAGTCCCGCCGAGAGGGGGCTTCGGCTAGGGCAGTACTTC. As protein: CASSPAERGLRLGQYF.